Given below is one T cell receptor (beta chain) in context. Its antigen remains unknown. This sample stems from a study of monozygotic twins with inflammatory bowel disease. Study-wide results and caveats: Sharing of clonotypes with others was lower in IBD patients than in healthy twins, and this was especially so with disease activity.

Someone took a 2.5 ml blood sample from each of the donors. Starting material for each TCR library was roughly 3,300 ng of total RNA. Template switching was used to attach UMIs, which incorporated a 6-nucleotide sample barcode. For each CDR3 protein, TCRdb gives one entry from its re-call of the 5' RACE reads, without DNA. The sample has around 100,000 distinct CDR3 sequences. CDR1 and CDR2 from the germline V gene are SGHTA and FQGNSA. The CDR3 totals 12 residues. The sample consisted of blood. The sequence derives from a human donor with ulcerative colitis or Crohn's disease, or a healthy co-twin of an affected twin (not recorded which). This chain uses TRBV7-2 with TRBJ2-3. The CDR3 spells CASRRVTDTQYF.